This TCR beta chain was sequenced for a study of T cell changes during pregnancy in multiple sclerosis. Germline CDR1 SGHTA, CDR2 FQGNSA. The CDR3 has 17 amino acids. V gave up 2 bases and J gave up 2 bases; unmatched junction bases: 10. Here immunoSEQ multiplex PCR was the method, and the copy in TCRdb shows in-frame clones only, minus some. Of about 80,000 clones in the sample, about 92% were seen once. Sequencing was performed on peripheral blood, taken before pregnancy. The chain joins TRBV7-2 to TRBJ2-7, with 9 nucleotides matching TRBD2. This clonotype was obtained from a female donor with multiple sclerosis, enrolled in a pregnancy study. The CDR3 nucleotides read TGTGCCAGCAGCTTACTCTCTAGCGGGATTCCCCCCTACGAGCAGTACTTC. This sequence encodes CASSLLSSGIPPYEQYF.